The next 21 T cell receptor beta chains were all read from a single sample in a study of Ad26.COV2.S vaccination and SARS-CoV-2 variants. Treatment described: roughly 20 received Ad26.COV2.S at low or high dose, single or two shots; 5 received placebo; per-sample allocation not given. All samples were drawn on day 63, counting from the first vaccine or placebo injection. Sequenced by immunoSEQ multiplex PCR; TCRdb stores in-frame clones only, minus some. Of some 340,000 clones listed, around 81% are singletons. Sequenced material: peripheral blood, taken in a trial of Ad26.COV2.S vaccine versus placebo. These TCRs come from a person aged 18 to 65 who received the Ad26.COV2.S COVID-19 vaccine or a placebo.

This chain uses TRBV9 with TRBJ2-1; 7 nucleotides match TRBD2. The germline gives CDR1 SGDLS, CDR2 YYNGEE. V lost 0 bases to trimming and J lost 8 bases; unmatched junction nucleotides: 5. This CDR3 comprises 14 residues. CDR3 sequence (DNA): TGTGCCAGCAGCGTAGGGCCAGGGAGGGATGAGCAGTTCTTC. Translation: CASSVGPGRDEQFF.

The chain couples TRBV15 to TRBJ1-5, with TRBD1 as a possible D gene (6 bases). The V and J ends lost 5 bases and 1 base respectively, with 9 bases between them. The CDR3 length is 14 residues. Per the germline V gene, CDR1 is LNHNV and CDR2 is YYDKDF (reference sequence). CDR3 bases: TGTGCCACCAGCGGAACAGGGAGCAATCAGCCCCAGCATTTT. It specifies CATSGTGSNQPQHF.

The genes are TRBV19 and TRBJ1-1, with TRBD1 matching over 8 bases. V lost 5 bases to trimming and J lost 1 base; unmatched junction nucleotides: 6. Germline V gene data show CDR1 as LNHDA and CDR2 as SQIVND (reference sequence). This CDR3 is built from 15 residues. CDR3 sequence reads: CASSAPGGANTEAFF. The CDR3 bases are TGTGCCAGTAGTGCCCCAGGGGGCGCGAACACTGAAGCTTTCTTT.

The rearrangement links TRBV30 to TRBJ2-3, with 11 bases aligning to TRBD2. The CDR3 has 19 residues. Per germline, CDR1 GTSNPN and CDR2 SVGIG (reference sequence). V shed 0 bases, J shed 1 base, and the junction held 12 bases outside the gene matches. Here the CDR3 DNA reads TGTGCCTGGAGTGTAGGATTTAGCGGGGGGGCTGGAGGCACAGATACGCAGTATTTT. Translating gives CAWSVGFSGGAGGTDTQYF. The variable domain in full, with the rest retrieved from reference TRBV30 and TRBJ2-3, is SQTIHQWPATLVQPVGSPLSLECTVEGTSNPNLYWYRQAAGRGLQLLFYSVGIGQISSEVPQNLSASRPQDRQFILSSKKLLLSDSGFYLCAWSVGFSGGAGGTDTQYFGPGTRLTVL.

This clone was counted a few times. V is TRBV2 and J is TRBJ2-2; D not resolved. Germline CDR1 SNHLY, CDR2 FYNNEI. With 5 bases removed from V and 4 bases from J, the gap between germline ends came to 17 bases. This CDR3 region has 16 residues. DNA of the CDR3: TGTGCCAGCAGTTCGAACGGGCCGAAATCCACCGGGGAGCTGTTTTTT. It encodes CASSSNGPKSTGELFF. Together with reference TRBV2 and TRBJ2-2, the CDR3 gives the full variable domain: EPEVTQTPSHQVTQMGQEVILRCVPISNHLYFYWYRQILGQKVEFLVSFYNNEISEKSEIFDDQFSVERPDGSNFTLKIRSTKLEDSAMYFCASSSNGPKSTGELFFGEGSRLTVL.

The rearrangement links TRBV5-1 to TRBJ2-1; TRBD1 might be the D (6 bases). The ends were cut back, 0 bases at V and 9 bases at J, with 7 bases in the middle. The CDR3 has 12 amino acids. Germline loops: CDR1 SGHRS, CDR2 YFSETQ. The CDR3 loop is CASSLDRAEQFF. In DNA form, the CDR3 reads TGCGCCAGCAGCTTGGACAGGGCTGAGCAGTTCTTC.

CDR3 protein: CASSAPLTSGGADGELFF. The CDR3 region has the DNA TGTGCCAGCAGCGCACCCCTAACCAGCGGAGGGGCGGACGGGGAGCTGTTTTTT. The gene calls are TRBV9 and TRBJ2-2; D is perhaps TRBD2 (6 bases). V was pared by 3 bases and J by 7 bases, with 25 bases between. CDR1 is SGDLS, CDR2 YYNGEE, per germline. The CDR3 runs 18 residues.

V usage is TRBV4-2 and J usage is TRBJ2-2; 7 bases line up with TRBD1. Germline-derived CDR1 and CDR2 are LGHNA and YNFKEQ. V trimming: 4 bases; J trimming: 1 base; junction bases outside the gene matches: 3. The CDR3 totals 15 residues. The CDR3 bases are TGTGCCAGCAGCCGCAGGACAGGGAACACCGGGGAGCTGTTTTTT. Its protein is CASSRRTGNTGELFF.

The V gene is TRBV20-1, the J gene TRBJ2-3; TRBD2 agrees at 11 bases. The length of the CDR3 is 15 residues. V gave up 3 bases and J gave up 6 bases; unmatched junction bases: 8. The germline CDR1 and CDR2 sequences are DFQATT and SNEGSKA (reference sequence). CDR3 amino acids: CSASSGGAGSDTQYF. In nucleotides, the CDR3 is TGCAGTGCTAGTAGCGGGGGGGCCGGGAGTGATACGCAGTATTTT.

This clone was counted many times. The rearrangement joins TRBV9 to TRBJ2-7; 8 positions agree with TRBD2. CDR3 length: 15 residues. CDR1 and CDR2 from the germline V gene are SGDLS and YYNGEE. The J segment lost 1 base and the V segment lost 4 bases, leaving 7 bases of the junction unmatched. The chain's CDR3 is CASSITSGGSYEQYF. CDR3 nucleotide sequence: TGTGCCAGCAGCATTACTAGCGGTGGATCCTACGAGCAGTACTTC.

The genes are TRBV12-3 or TRBV12-4 and TRBJ1-2; D not certain. V lost 6 bases and J 0 bases, leaving 8 bases between the germline ends. The CDR3 sequence is 13 residues long. CDR3 DNA: TGTGCCAGCAGCTTGATCGCTAACTATGGCTACACCTTC. This codes for CASSLIANYGYTF.

V is TRBV7-9 and J is TRBJ1-5; no definite D call. Germline V CDR1 and CDR2: SEHNR, FQNEAQ (reference sequence). V dropped 7 bases and J dropped 0 bases, with 7 bases sitting between them. CDR3 length: 13 amino acids. The CDR3, as DNA: TGTGCCAGCACAGAGTATAGCAATCAGCCCCAGCATTTT. This encodes CASTEYSNQPQHF. Complete variable domain (other parts from reference TRBV7-9 and TRBJ1-5): DTGVSQNPRHKITKRGQNVTFRCDPISEHNRLYWYRQTLGQGPEFLTYFQNEAQLEKSRLLSDRFSAERPKGSFSTLEIQRTEQGDSAMYLCASTEYSNQPQHFGDGTRLSIL.

This rearrangement joins TRBV3-1 (or the pseudogene TRBV3-2) to TRBJ1-4; perhaps TRBD1 as D (5 bases). This CDR3 comprises 17 residues. Trimming took off 3 bases at V and 0 bases at J, with 14 bases between the two ends. Germline V gene data show CDR1 as LGHDT and CDR2 as YNNKEL (reference sequence). CDR3 loop: CASSQERGGTTNEKLFF. DNA for the CDR3: TGTGCCAGCAGCCAGGAGCGGGGCGGCACAACTAATGAAAAACTGTTTTTT.

The V and J genes are TRBV9 and TRBJ1-2; D not resolved. There are 13 residues in the CDR3. V was trimmed by 0 bases and J by 5 bases, leaving 8 bases between them. Germline V gene sequence: CDR1 SGDLS, CDR2 YYNGEE. In DNA, the CDR3 is TGTGCCAGCAGCGTAGCGGCCCAATATGGCTACACCTTC. Residues: CASSVAAQYGYTF.

The rearrangement uses TRBV5-5 and TRBJ1-1; 7 nucleotides line up with TRBD1. The V and J ends lost 7 bases and 5 bases, in that order; junction bases with no gene match: 11. CDR1 and CDR2 from the germline V gene are SGHKS and YYEKEE (reference sequence). The CDR3 contains 14 residues. CDR3 bases: TGTGCCAGCCGAACAGGGGATTCGGTAACTGAAGCTTTCTTT. This translates into CASRTGDSVTEAFF. Based on the CDR3 plus reference TRBV5-5 and TRBJ1-1, the full variable domain is DAGVTQSPTHLIKTRGQQVTLRCSPISGHKSVSWYQQVLGQGPQFIFQYYEKEERGRGNFPDRFSARQFPNYSSELNVNALLLGDSALYLCASRTGDSVTEAFFGQGTRLTVV.

This chain uses TRBV28 with TRBJ2-7; 7 bases match TRBD1. Germline-derived CDR1 and CDR2 are MDHEN and SYDVKM. With 6 bases clipped from V and 3 bases from J, the junction kept 8 bases outside the gene matches. The CDR3 runs 14 residues. CDR3 DNA: TGTGCCAGCAGCTACCAGGGGGTAGACTACGAGCAGTACTTC. Its protein product is CASSYQGVDYEQYF.

The V and J genes are TRBV9 and TRBJ1-6; 7 bases match TRBD1. Germline V lookup: CDR1 SGDLS, CDR2 YYNGEE. CDR3 length: 14 residues. The V gene end was trimmed by 3 bases and the J gene end by 8 bases; junction bases not matched to a gene: 5. The CDR3 DNA sequence: TGTGCCAGCAGCGAGACAGGGACCTATTCACCCCTCCACTTT. Translated: CASSETGTYSPLHF. Together with reference TRBV9 and TRBJ1-6, the CDR3 gives the full variable domain: DSGVTQTPKHLITATGQRVTLRCSPRSGDLSVYWYQQSLDQGLQFLIQYYNGEERAKGNILERFSAQQFPDLHSELNLSSLELGDSALYFCASSETGTYSPLHFGNGTRLTVT.

In this sample, this clone turned up once. This chain links TRBV14 with TRBJ1-2; TRBD1 matches at 7 bases. Germline CDR1 is SGHDN and CDR2 is FVKESK. V gave up 4 bases and J gave up 4 bases; unmatched junction bases: 18. The CDR3 covers 18 residues. The CDR3 protein is CASSPRPFTGADSYGYTF. CDR3 sequence (DNA): TGTGCCAGCAGCCCCAGACCCTTCACAGGGGCGGATTCCTATGGCTACACCTTC.

This clone was observed a single time. The chain combines TRBV6-4 with TRBJ2-1; D is unresolved. The CDR3 contains 15 residues. CDR1 and CDR2 (germline): MRHNA, SNTAGT. Deletions cut 2 bases from V and 0 bases from J, with 8 bases between. CDR3 sequence reads: CASSDDFSSYNEQFF. The CDR3 nucleotides read TGTGCCAGCAGTGACGACTTCAGCTCCTACAATGAGCAGTTCTTC.

The genes are TRBV7-9 and TRBJ1-6; 9 bases agree with TRBD1. Germline CDR1 SEHNR, CDR2 FQNEAQ (reference sequence). This CDR3 has 15 amino acids. J was trimmed by 9 bases and V by 5 bases; bases with no gene match: 8. The CDR3 bases are TGTGCCAGCAGCCAAGCGGACAGGGGCCCTTCACCCCTCCACTTT. Its translation: CASSQADRGPSPLHF. Filled out from reference TRBV7-9 and TRBJ1-6, the complete variable domain reads DTGVSQNPRHKITKRGQNVTFRCDPISEHNRLYWYRQTLGQGPEFLTYFQNEAQLEKSRLLSDRFSAERPKGSFSTLEIQRTEQGDSAMYLCASSQADRGPSPLHFGNGTRLTVT.

The chain links TRBV11-3 to TRBJ2-6, with D possibly TRBD1 on 6 matching bases. Trimming cost V 5 bases and J 4 bases, with 12 bases left between them. From germline, CDR1 is SGHNT and CDR2 YENEEA. The CDR3 length is 15 residues. The CDR3 spells CASSVTGSGANVLTF. For the CDR3, the DNA is TGTGCCAGCAGCGTAACAGGGTCCGGGGCCAACGTCCTGACTTTC.